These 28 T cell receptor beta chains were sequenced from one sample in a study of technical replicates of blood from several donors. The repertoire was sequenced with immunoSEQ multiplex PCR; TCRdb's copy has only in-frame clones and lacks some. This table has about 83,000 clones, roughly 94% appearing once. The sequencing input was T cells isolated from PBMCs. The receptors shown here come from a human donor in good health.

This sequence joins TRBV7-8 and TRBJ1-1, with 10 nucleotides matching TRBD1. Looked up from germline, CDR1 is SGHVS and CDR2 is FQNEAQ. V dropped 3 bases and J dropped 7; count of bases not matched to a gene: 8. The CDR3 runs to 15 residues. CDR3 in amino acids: CASSFRDRGKGEAFF. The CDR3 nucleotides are TGTGCCAGCAGCTTCCGGGACAGGGGAAAGGGTGAAGCTTTCTTT.

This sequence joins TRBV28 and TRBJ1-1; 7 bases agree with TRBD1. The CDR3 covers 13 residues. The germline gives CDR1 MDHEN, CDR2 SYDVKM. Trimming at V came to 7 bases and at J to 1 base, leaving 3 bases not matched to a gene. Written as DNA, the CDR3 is TGTGCCAGCACAGAGGGGGCGAACACTGAAGCTTTCTTT. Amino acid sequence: CASTEGANTEAFF. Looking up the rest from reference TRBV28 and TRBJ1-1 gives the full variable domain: DVKVTQSSRYLVKRTGEKVFLECVQDMDHENMFWYRQDPGLGLRLIYFSYDVKMKEKGDIPEGYSVSREKKERFSLILESASTNQTSMYLCASTEGANTEAFFGQGTRLTVV.

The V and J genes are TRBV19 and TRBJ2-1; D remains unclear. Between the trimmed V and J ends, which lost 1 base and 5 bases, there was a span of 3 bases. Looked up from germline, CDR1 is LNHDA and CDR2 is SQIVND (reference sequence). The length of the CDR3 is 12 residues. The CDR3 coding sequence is TGTGCCAGTAGTATAGCCAACAATGAGCAGTTCTTC. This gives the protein CASSIANNEQFF.

CDR3 loop: CASSLGRDTSSYGYTF. CDR3 nucleotides: TGTGCCAGCAGCTTAGGCCGGGACACATCCTCCTATGGCTACACCTTC. J is TRBJ1-2 and V is TRBV7-9; D is possibly TRBD1 (6 bases). CDR3 length: 16 amino acids. V lost 1 base and J 4 bases, leaving 16 bases between the germline ends. Germline V lookup: CDR1 SEHNR, CDR2 FQNEAQ (reference sequence). Filled out from reference TRBV7-9 and TRBJ1-2, the complete variable domain reads DTGVSQNPRHKITKRGQNVTFRCDPISEHNRLYWYRQTLGQGPEFLTYFQNEAQLEKSRLLSDRFSAERPKGSFSTLEIQRTEQGDSAMYLCASSLGRDTSSYGYTFGSGTRLTVV.

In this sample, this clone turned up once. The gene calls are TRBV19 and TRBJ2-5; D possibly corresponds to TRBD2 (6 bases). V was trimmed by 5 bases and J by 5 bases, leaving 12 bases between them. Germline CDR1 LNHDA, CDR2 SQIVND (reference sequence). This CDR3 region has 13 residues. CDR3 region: CASSRASAETQYF. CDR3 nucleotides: TGTGCCAGTAGTCGGGCTAGCGCGGAGACCCAGTACTTC.

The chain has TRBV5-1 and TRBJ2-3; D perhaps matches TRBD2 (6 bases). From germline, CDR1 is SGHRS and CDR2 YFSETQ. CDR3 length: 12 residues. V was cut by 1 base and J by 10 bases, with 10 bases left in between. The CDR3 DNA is TGCGCCAGCAGCTTGACTAGCAGAGCGCAGTATTTT. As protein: CASSLTSRAQYF.

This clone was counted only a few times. The CDR3 reads CASSLVGDEQFF. As DNA, the CDR3 is TGTGCCAGCAGCTTAGTCGGGGATGAGCAGTTCTTC. The J gene is TRBJ2-1, the V gene TRBV7-9, with D possibly TRBD2 on 5 matching bases. The CDR3 consists of 12 residues. The germline CDR1 and CDR2 sequences are SEHNR and FQNEAQ (reference sequence). V was trimmed by 1 base and J by 8 bases, leaving 6 bases between them.

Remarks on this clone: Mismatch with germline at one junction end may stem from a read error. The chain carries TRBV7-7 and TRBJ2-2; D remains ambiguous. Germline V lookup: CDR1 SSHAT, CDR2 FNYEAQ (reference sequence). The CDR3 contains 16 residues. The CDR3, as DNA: TGTGCTAGCAGCTTATATTTAGCACAGAACACCGGGGAGCTGTTTTTT. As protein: CASSLYLAQNTGELFF. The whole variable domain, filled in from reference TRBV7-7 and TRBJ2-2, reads GAGVSQSPRYKVTKRGQDVTLRCDPISSHATLYWYQQALGQGPEFLTYFNYEAQPDKSGLPSDRFSAERPEGSISTLTIQRTEQRDSAMYRCASSLYLAQNTGELFFGEGSRLTVL.

The CDR3 DNA follows: TGTGCCAGCAGGGGAATGGGGCTTTCCTACGAGCAGTACTTC. Amino acid sequence: CASRGMGLSYEQYF. V usage is TRBV27 and J usage is TRBJ2-7, with D possibly TRBD1 on 5 matching bases. The CDR3 has 14 residues. The V end lost 6 bases, the J end lost 1 base, and 13 bases lay between the germline ends. Germline CDR1 is MNHEY and CDR2 is SMNVEV (reference sequence).

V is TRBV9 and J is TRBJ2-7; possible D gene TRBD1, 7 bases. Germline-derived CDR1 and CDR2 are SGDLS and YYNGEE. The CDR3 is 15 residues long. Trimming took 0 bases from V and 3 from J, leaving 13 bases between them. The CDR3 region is CASSVGGTAYYEQYF. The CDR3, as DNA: TGTGCCAGCAGCGTAGGCGGGACAGCTTACTACGAGCAGTACTTC.

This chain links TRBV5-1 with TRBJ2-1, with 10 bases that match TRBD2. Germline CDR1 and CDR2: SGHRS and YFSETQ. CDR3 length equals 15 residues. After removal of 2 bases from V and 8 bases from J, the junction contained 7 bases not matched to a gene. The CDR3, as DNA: TGCGCCAGCAGCTTAGCGGGAGGGCCGACGGATGAGCAGTTCTTC. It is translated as CASSLAGGPTDEQFF.

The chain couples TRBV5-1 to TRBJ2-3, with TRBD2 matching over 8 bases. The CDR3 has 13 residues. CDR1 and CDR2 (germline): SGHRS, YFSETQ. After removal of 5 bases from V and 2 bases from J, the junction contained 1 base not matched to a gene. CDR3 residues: CASSSGATDTQYF. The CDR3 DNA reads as TGCGCCAGCAGTAGCGGGGCCACAGATACGCAGTATTTT.

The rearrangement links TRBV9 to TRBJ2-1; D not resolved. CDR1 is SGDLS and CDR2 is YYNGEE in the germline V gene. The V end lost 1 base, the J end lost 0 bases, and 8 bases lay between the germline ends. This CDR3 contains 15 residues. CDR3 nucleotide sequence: TGTGCCAGCAGCGTAAGCGCCCCCTCCTACAATGAGCAGTTCTTC. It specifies CASSVSAPSYNEQFF.

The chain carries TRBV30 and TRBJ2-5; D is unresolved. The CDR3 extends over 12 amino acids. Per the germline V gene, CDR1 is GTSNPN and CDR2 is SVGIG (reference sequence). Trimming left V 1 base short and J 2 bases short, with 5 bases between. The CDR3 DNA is TGTGCCTGGAGTGCCCAGCAAGAGACCCAGTACTTC. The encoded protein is CAWSAQQETQYF.

Here the CDR3 reads CSVEAPSRKLAGTGELFF. The CDR3 DNA sequence: TGCAGCGTTGAAGCTCCATCCCGGAAACTAGCGGGGACCGGGGAGCTGTTTTTT. This chain connects TRBV29-1 to TRBJ2-2; 10 bases map to TRBD2. Germline lookup yields CDR1 SQVTM and CDR2 ANQGSEA. With 1 base clipped from V and 5 bases from J, the junction kept 13 bases outside the gene matches. The CDR3 is made up of 18 amino acids.

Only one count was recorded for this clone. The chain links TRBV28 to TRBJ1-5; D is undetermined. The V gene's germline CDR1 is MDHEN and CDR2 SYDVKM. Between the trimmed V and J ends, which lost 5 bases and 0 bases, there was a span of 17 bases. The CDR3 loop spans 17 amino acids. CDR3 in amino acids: CASSKPLLSYSNQPQHF. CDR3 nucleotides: TGTGCCAGCAGTAAACCCCTATTAAGTTATAGCAATCAGCCCCAGCATTTT. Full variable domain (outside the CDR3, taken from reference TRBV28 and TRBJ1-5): DVKVTQSSRYLVKRTGEKVFLECVQDMDHENMFWYRQDPGLGLRLIYFSYDVKMKEKGDIPEGYSVSREKKERFSLILESASTNQTSMYLCASSKPLLSYSNQPQHFGDGTRLSIL.

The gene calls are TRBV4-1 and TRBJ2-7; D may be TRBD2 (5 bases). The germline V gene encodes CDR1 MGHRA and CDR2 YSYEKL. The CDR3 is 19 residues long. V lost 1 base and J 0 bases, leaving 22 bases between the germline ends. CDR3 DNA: TGCGCCAGCAGCCAAGGAGGCCTAGCAGCCTACTCTAGCTCCTACGAGCAGTACTTC. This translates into CASSQGGLAAYSSSYEQYF.

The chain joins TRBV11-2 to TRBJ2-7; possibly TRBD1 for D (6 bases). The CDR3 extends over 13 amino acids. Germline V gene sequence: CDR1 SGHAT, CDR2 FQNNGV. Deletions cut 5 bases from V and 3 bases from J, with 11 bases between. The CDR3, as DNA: TGTGCCAGCAGCCTGCCGGACAGCTACGAGCAGTACTTC. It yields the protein CASSLPDSYEQYF.

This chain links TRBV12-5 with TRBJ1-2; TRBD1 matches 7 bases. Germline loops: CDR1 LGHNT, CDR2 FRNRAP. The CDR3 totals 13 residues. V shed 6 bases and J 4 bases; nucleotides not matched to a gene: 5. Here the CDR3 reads CASGPRDSYGYTF. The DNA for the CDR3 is TGTGCTAGTGGCCCCCGGGACAGCTATGGCTACACCTTC.

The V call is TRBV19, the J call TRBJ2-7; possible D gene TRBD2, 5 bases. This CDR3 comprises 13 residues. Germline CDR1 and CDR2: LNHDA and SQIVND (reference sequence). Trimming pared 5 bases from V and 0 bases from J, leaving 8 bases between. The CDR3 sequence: CASSEGVSYEQYF. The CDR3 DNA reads TGTGCCAGTAGTGAGGGCGTCTCCTACGAGCAGTACTTC.

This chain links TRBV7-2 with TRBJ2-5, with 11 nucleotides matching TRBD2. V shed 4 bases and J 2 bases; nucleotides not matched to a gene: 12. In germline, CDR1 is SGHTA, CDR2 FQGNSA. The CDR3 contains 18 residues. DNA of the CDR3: TGTGCCAGCAGCTGGGTGTCTTTAGCGGGGGGGCCTCAAGAGACCCAGTACTTC. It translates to CASSWVSLAGGPQETQYF.

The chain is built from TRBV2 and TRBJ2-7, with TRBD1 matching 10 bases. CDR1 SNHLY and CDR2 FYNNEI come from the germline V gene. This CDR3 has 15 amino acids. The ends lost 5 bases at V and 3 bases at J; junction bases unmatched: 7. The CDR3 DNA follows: TGTGCCAGCAGTCAGTCGGACAGGGGGAGCTACGAGCAGTACTTC. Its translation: CASSQSDRGSYEQYF.

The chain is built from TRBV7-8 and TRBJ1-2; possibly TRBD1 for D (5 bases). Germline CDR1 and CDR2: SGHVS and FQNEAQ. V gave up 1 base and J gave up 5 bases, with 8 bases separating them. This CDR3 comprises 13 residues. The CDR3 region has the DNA TGTGCCAGCAGCTTAGACCAGGGATATGGCTACACCTTC. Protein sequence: CASSLDQGYGYTF.

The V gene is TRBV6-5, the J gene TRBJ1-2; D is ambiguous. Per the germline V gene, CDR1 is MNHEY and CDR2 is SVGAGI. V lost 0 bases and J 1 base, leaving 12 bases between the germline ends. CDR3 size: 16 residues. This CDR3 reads CASSYSVQTGNYGYTF. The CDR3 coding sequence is TGTGCCAGCAGTTACTCGGTCCAAACGGGTAACTATGGCTACACCTTC.

CDR3 nucleotide sequence: TGTGCCAGTAGTATCCGACTCCTTACTCATATGAACTACGAGCAGTACTTC. Protein product: CASSIRLLTHMNYEQYF. V usage is TRBV19 and J usage is TRBJ2-7; the D is unclear. Trimming took off 3 bases at V and 3 bases at J, with 21 bases between the two ends. Germline CDR1 is LNHDA and CDR2 is SQIVND (reference sequence). The CDR3 is made up of 17 amino acids.

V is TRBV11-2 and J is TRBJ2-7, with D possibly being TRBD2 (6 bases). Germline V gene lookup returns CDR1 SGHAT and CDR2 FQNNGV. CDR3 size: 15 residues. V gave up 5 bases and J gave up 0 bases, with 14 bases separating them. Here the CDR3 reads CASSPPGLSSYEQYF. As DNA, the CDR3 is TGTGCCAGCAGCCCCCCGGGACTTAGCTCCTACGAGCAGTACTTC.

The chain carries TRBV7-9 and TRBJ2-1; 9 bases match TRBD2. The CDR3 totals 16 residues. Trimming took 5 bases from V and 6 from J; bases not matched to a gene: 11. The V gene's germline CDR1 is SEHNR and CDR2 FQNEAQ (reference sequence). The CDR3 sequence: CASSPPGTSPFNEQFF. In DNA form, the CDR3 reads TGTGCCAGCAGCCCCCCCGGGACTAGCCCGTTCAATGAGCAGTTCTTC. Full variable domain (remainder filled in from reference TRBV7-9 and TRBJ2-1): DTGVSQNPRHKITKRGQNVTFRCDPISEHNRLYWYRQTLGQGPEFLTYFQNEAQLEKSRLLSDRFSAERPKGSFSTLEIQRTEQGDSAMYLCASSPPGTSPFNEQFFGPGTRLTVL.

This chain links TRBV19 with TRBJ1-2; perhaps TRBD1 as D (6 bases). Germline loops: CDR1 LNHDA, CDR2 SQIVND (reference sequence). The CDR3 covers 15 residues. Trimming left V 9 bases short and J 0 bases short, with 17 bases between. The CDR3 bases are TGTGCCAGCACCCGAGGGGGTGGGACTAACTATGGCTACACCTTC. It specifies CASTRGGGTNYGYTF.